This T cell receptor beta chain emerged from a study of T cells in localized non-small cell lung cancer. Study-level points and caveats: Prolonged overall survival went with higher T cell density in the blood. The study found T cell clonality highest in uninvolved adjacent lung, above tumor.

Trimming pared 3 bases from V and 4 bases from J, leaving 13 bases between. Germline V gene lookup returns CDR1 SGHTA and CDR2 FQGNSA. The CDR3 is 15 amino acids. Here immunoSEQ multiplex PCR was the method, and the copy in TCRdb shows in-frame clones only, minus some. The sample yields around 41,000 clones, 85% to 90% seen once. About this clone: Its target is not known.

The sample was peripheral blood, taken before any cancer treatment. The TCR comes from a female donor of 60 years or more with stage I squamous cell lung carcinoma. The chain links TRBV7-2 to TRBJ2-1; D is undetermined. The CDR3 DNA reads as TGTGCCAGCAGCTTGACGCTCCCGGCTTACAATGAGCAGTTCTTC. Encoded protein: CASSLTLPAYNEQFF. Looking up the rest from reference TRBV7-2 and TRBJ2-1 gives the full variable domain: GAGVSQSPSNKVTEKGKDVELRCDPISGHTALYWYRQSLGQGLEFLIYFQGNSAPDKSGLPSDRFSAERTGGSVSTLTIQRTQQEDSAVYLCASSLTLPAYNEQFFGPGTRLTVL.